A selection of T cell receptor beta chains follows, all from one sample in a study of identical twins. TCRdb ran MiXCR on the 5' RACE reads and lists one entry per CDR3 protein. The repertoire holds under 350,000 distinct CDR3 sequences, with nearly 9.5% as singletons. The same sample was also studied in work on yellow fever vaccine responses in identical twins.

The sample was CD8+ T cells sorted from blood. Receptor source: a young woman in good health. CDR3s include the opening cysteine and the closing phenylalanine or tryptophan. Each record gives: J gene, D gene, clone size, V gene, CDR3 DNA, CDR3 protein. The D gene is left open where the match is weak. For some rows the clone size is stated as once, few or many, or as a class when expanded; others skip it.

j_gene: TRBJ2-7
d_gene: .
abundance: many
v_gene: TRBV7-6
CDR3nt: TGTGCCAGCAGCTTAGACACCACCTACGAGCAGTACTTC
CDR3aa: CASSLDTTYEQYF

j_gene: TRBJ2-1
d_gene: .
abundance: many
v_gene: TRBV20-1
CDR3nt: TGCAGTGCTAGAGAATGGGGAAATGAGCAGTTCTTC
CDR3aa: CSAREWGNEQFF

j_gene: TRBJ1-1
d_gene: .
abundance: few
v_gene: TRBV5-6
CDR3nt: TGTGCCAGCAGCTACAGAAGCGGAAACACTGAAGCTTTCTTT
CDR3aa: CASSYRSGNTEAFF

j_gene: TRBJ1-2
d_gene: .
abundance: .
v_gene: TRBV5-5
CDR3nt: TGTGCCATGAGCCCCGGGCTCCTCTGCTACACCTTC
CDR3aa: CAMSPGLLCYTF

j_gene: TRBJ1-2
d_gene: .
abundance: many
v_gene: TRBV7-9
CDR3nt: TGTGCCAGCAGCTTACAGGGAGAGCACTATGGCTACACCTTC
CDR3aa: CASSLQGEHYGYTF

j_gene: TRBJ2-7
d_gene: .
abundance: few
v_gene: TRBV15
CDR3nt: TGTGCCACCAGCAGAGATTCCCAGGGGGGTTCCTACGAGCAGTACTTC
CDR3aa: CATSRDSQGGSYEQYF

j_gene: TRBJ2-2
d_gene: .
abundance: many
v_gene: TRBV15
CDR3nt: TGTGCCACCAGCCTACAGGGCAGACTCCGCGAGCTGTTTTTT
CDR3aa: CATSLQGRLRELFF

j_gene: TRBJ2-7
d_gene: TRBD2
abundance: .
v_gene: TRBV28
CDR3nt: TGTGCCAGCATCAACCGGCGGGGGGGCTTTTACGAGCAGTACTTC
CDR3aa: CASINRRGGFYEQYF

j_gene: TRBJ2-7
d_gene: .
abundance: few
v_gene: TRBV4-3
CDR3nt: TGCGCCAGCAGCCAAGATCGTCCGGTCTACGAGCAGTACTTC
CDR3aa: CASSQDRPVYEQYF

j_gene: TRBJ2-1
d_gene: .
abundance: many
v_gene: TRBV20-1
CDR3nt: TGCAGTGCTTGGACAATAAGCAGCTCCTACAATGAGCAGTTCTTC
CDR3aa: CSAWTISSSYNEQFF

j_gene: TRBJ2-1
d_gene: .
abundance: .
v_gene: TRBV20-1
CDR3nt: TGCAGTGCTAGAGTACCCGGACATTCCTTCTACAATGAGCAGTTCTTC
CDR3aa: CSARVPGHSFYNEQFF

j_gene: TRBJ1-1
d_gene: .
abundance: few
v_gene: TRBV20-1
CDR3nt: TGCAGTGCTCCCCCAGAGGTCTTCATCAACACTGAAGCTTTCTTT
CDR3aa: CSAPPEVFINTEAFF

j_gene: TRBJ2-5
d_gene: .
abundance: few
v_gene: TRBV7-2
CDR3nt: TGTGCCAGCAGCTGGGCCGATCCCAGTGAGACCCAGTACTTC
CDR3aa: CASSWADPSETQYF

j_gene: TRBJ2-2
d_gene: TRBD2
abundance: many
v_gene: TRBV7-9
CDR3nt: TGTGCCAGCAGCGGTGGACTAGCGGGAAAGAACACCGGGGAGCTGTTTTTT
CDR3aa: CASSGGLAGKNTGELFF

j_gene: TRBJ2-7
d_gene: .
abundance: many
v_gene: TRBV4-1
CDR3nt: TGCGCCAGCAGCCAAGATCCGGGGGCGGGTTACGAGCAGTACTTC
CDR3aa: CASSQDPGAGYEQYF

j_gene: TRBJ2-5
d_gene: .
abundance: few
v_gene: TRBV27
CDR3nt: TGTGCCAGCAGTTTGGTTAAGGCCAGCATGGCAGAGACCCAGTACTTC
CDR3aa: CASSLVKASMAETQYF

j_gene: TRBJ2-5
d_gene: TRBD2
abundance: few
v_gene: TRBV7-9
CDR3nt: TGTGCCAGCGGCAACAGACCGGGACTAGCGGGGGAAGAGACCCAGTACTTC
CDR3aa: CASGNRPGLAGEETQYF

j_gene: TRBJ2-3
d_gene: TRBD2
abundance: .
v_gene: TRBV11-2
CDR3nt: TGTGCCAGCAGCTTAGTAGCGGGGACCTACACAGATACGCAGTATTTT
CDR3aa: CASSLVAGTYTDTQYF

j_gene: TRBJ2-5
d_gene: .
abundance: few
v_gene: TRBV6-2/TRBV6-3
CDR3nt: TGTGCCAGCAGTACGGACAGCTACCAAGAGACCCAGTACTTC
CDR3aa: CASSTDSYQETQYF

j_gene: TRBJ2-5
d_gene: TRBD2
abundance: few
v_gene: TRBV20-1
CDR3nt: TGCAGTGCTAGAGATCGTAGCGGGGGGTCACAAGAGACCCAGTACTTC
CDR3aa: CSARDRSGGSQETQYF

j_gene: TRBJ2-7
d_gene: .
abundance: .
v_gene: TRBV7-6
CDR3nt: TGTGCCAGCAGCTTAACGGGGGCTGGAGAGCAGTACTTC
CDR3aa: CASSLTGAGEQYF

j_gene: TRBJ2-2
d_gene: TRBD1
abundance: few
v_gene: TRBV28
CDR3nt: TGTGCCAGCAGTTCAACCAACCTGAAACAGGGGCCCACGAACACCGGGGAGCTGTTTTTT
CDR3aa: CASSSTNLKQGPTNTGELFF

j_gene: TRBJ2-2
d_gene: .
abundance: .
v_gene: TRBV7-3
CDR3nt: TGTGCCAGCAGCGAGACAGGAGTCGGGGAGCTGTTTTTT
CDR3aa: CASSETGVGELFF

j_gene: TRBJ1-2
d_gene: TRBD1
abundance: .
v_gene: TRBV11-2
CDR3nt: TGTGCCAGCAGCTTGACAGGGGGCGCCAACTATGGCTACACCTTC
CDR3aa: CASSLTGGANYGYTF

j_gene: TRBJ2-7
d_gene: TRBD2
abundance: many
v_gene: TRBV4-3
CDR3nt: TGCGCCAGCAGCCAAGACCGTAGCGGGAGTTGGGAGCAGTACTTC
CDR3aa: CASSQDRSGSWEQYF

j_gene: TRBJ2-3
d_gene: TRBD1
abundance: few
v_gene: TRBV2
CDR3nt: TGTGCCAGCAGTTGGACAGGGATGGGCACAGATACGCAGTATTTT
CDR3aa: CASSWTGMGTDTQYF

j_gene: TRBJ2-2
d_gene: .
abundance: .
v_gene: TRBV7-3
CDR3nt: TGTGCCAGCAGCTACCCACACGACAGCAACACCGGGGAGCTGTTTTTT
CDR3aa: CASSYPHDSNTGELFF

j_gene: TRBJ2-1
d_gene: .
abundance: many
v_gene: TRBV29-1
CDR3nt: TGCAGCGTTGAATTACCAGGAGGATCTGAGCAGTTCTTC
CDR3aa: CSVELPGGSEQFF

j_gene: TRBJ2-7
d_gene: TRBD1
abundance: many
v_gene: TRBV7-9
CDR3nt: TGTGCCAGCAGCTTAGCGGACAGGATCTACGAGCAGTACTTC
CDR3aa: CASSLADRIYEQYF

j_gene: TRBJ2-7
d_gene: TRBD1
abundance: .
v_gene: TRBV9
CDR3nt: TGTGCCAGCAGCGTAGCAGGGACAGCCTCCTACGAGCAGTACTTC
CDR3aa: CASSVAGTASYEQYF

j_gene: TRBJ2-3
d_gene: TRBD2
abundance: few
v_gene: TRBV11-1
CDR3nt: TGTGCCAGCAGCGCTGGACTAGCGGTAGCGGAGTCCCCAGATACGCAGTATTTT
CDR3aa: CASSAGLAVAESPDTQYF

j_gene: TRBJ2-3
d_gene: TRBD2
abundance: many
v_gene: TRBV6-2/TRBV6-3
CDR3nt: TGTGCCAGCACCGGACTAGCGGGCGTCGAGAATACGCAGTATTTT
CDR3aa: CASTGLAGVENTQYF

j_gene: TRBJ2-7
d_gene: .
abundance: many
v_gene: TRBV12-3/TRBV12-4
CDR3nt: TGTGCCAGCAGCCCCTATTCGGTCGGCTACGAGCAGTACTTC
CDR3aa: CASSPYSVGYEQYF

j_gene: TRBJ2-2
d_gene: TRBD2
abundance: many
v_gene: TRBV30
CDR3nt: TGTGCCTTGACTAGCGGAGCGAACACCGGGGAGCTGTTTTTT
CDR3aa: CALTSGANTGELFF

j_gene: TRBJ1-1
d_gene: .
abundance: many
v_gene: TRBV2
CDR3nt: TGTGCCAGCAGTGAAGCGTCTCTTAGGGGGAACACTGAAGCTTTCTTT
CDR3aa: CASSEASLRGNTEAFF

j_gene: TRBJ2-5
d_gene: TRBD2
abundance: many
v_gene: TRBV4-3
CDR3nt: TGCGCCAGCAGCCAAGCCAGCGGGAGGGGCGGGGAGACCCAGTACTTC
CDR3aa: CASSQASGRGGETQYF

j_gene: TRBJ2-5
d_gene: .
abundance: .
v_gene: TRBV3-1
CDR3nt: TGTGCCAGCAGCCAAGCCTGGGGAGCTATCAAAGAGACCCAGTACTTC
CDR3aa: CASSQAWGAIKETQYF

j_gene: TRBJ2-2
d_gene: .
abundance: many
v_gene: TRBV27
CDR3nt: TGTGCCAGCAGCCTTTGGGGCAGGGAGCTGTTTTTT
CDR3aa: CASSLWGRELFF

j_gene: TRBJ2-2
d_gene: .
abundance: .
v_gene: TRBV4-3
CDR3nt: TGCGCCAGCAGCCAAGATAGGCAGTCCTCCACCGGGGAGCTGTTTTTT
CDR3aa: CASSQDRQSSTGELFF

j_gene: TRBJ2-5
d_gene: TRBD1
abundance: .
v_gene: TRBV20-1
CDR3nt: TGCAGTGCTACCGGGACAGCAAATGCACCCGAAGGAGAGACCCAGTACTTC
CDR3aa: CSATGTANAPEGETQYF

j_gene: TRBJ2-5
d_gene: .
abundance: .
v_gene: TRBV4-1
CDR3nt: TGCGCCAGCAGCCAAGATTGGACCCAGTACTTC
CDR3aa: CASSQDWTQYF

j_gene: TRBJ1-2
d_gene: .
abundance: many
v_gene: TRBV5-5
CDR3nt: TGTGCCAGCACCCAAAGTCAGGGGAACTATGGCTACACCTTC
CDR3aa: CASTQSQGNYGYTF

j_gene: TRBJ2-7
d_gene: .
abundance: once
v_gene: TRBV5-4
CDR3nt: TGTGCCAGCAGACTGGGGGTGTTGGGAACCGGCGAACTCTCATCAGATTTCTACGAGCAGTACTTC
CDR3aa: CASRLGVLGTGELSSDFYEQYF

j_gene: TRBJ2-7
d_gene: .
abundance: .
v_gene: TRBV14
CDR3nt: TGTGCCAGCAGTCTCCTCCGGGACCCACCCTACGAGCAGTACTTC
CDR3aa: CASSLLRDPPYEQYF

j_gene: TRBJ2-3
d_gene: TRBD2
abundance: .
v_gene: TRBV7-9
CDR3nt: TGTGCCAGCAGCTCCACCCTTAGCGGGGGAAGCACAGATACGCAGTATTTT
CDR3aa: CASSSTLSGGSTDTQYF

j_gene: TRBJ2-7
d_gene: TRBD1
abundance: many
v_gene: TRBV7-2
CDR3nt: TGTGCCAGCAGCTTCGGGACAGGGACCTACGAGCAGTACTTC
CDR3aa: CASSFGTGTYEQYF

j_gene: TRBJ2-1
d_gene: .
abundance: many
v_gene: TRBV24-1
CDR3nt: TGTGCCACCAGTGATACAGGCTTCTACAATGAGCAGTTCTTC
CDR3aa: CATSDTGFYNEQFF

j_gene: TRBJ1-2
d_gene: TRBD1
abundance: few
v_gene: TRBV7-2
CDR3nt: TGTGCCAGCAGCAGGAACCCGACAGGGGCCTATGGCTACACCTTC
CDR3aa: CASSRNPTGAYGYTF

j_gene: TRBJ1-4
d_gene: .
abundance: .
v_gene: TRBV7-9
CDR3nt: TGTGCCAGCAGCTTTGAAGGGAATGAAAAACTGTTTTTT
CDR3aa: CASSFEGNEKLFF

j_gene: TRBJ2-3
d_gene: .
abundance: many
v_gene: TRBV20-1
CDR3nt: TGCAGTGCTAGAGCGGGAGGCACAGATACGCAGTATTTT
CDR3aa: CSARAGGTDTQYF

j_gene: TRBJ2-3
d_gene: .
abundance: many
v_gene: TRBV24-1
CDR3nt: TGTGCCACCAGTGAATCTGAAATAGATACGCAGTATTTT
CDR3aa: CATSESEIDTQYF

j_gene: TRBJ2-3
d_gene: .
abundance: .
v_gene: TRBV14
CDR3nt: TGTGCCAGCAGCCAAGATTGGAACACAGATACGCAGTATTTT
CDR3aa: CASSQDWNTDTQYF